Reported below is one T cell receptor beta chain. Which antigen it targets is not known. No base qualities exist here, and no much larger clone lies one base off it. The sample belongs to a study of cytomegalovirus exposure and HLA in healthy donors (dated by TCRdb to 2016 to 2017). Background on the whole study: An earlier analysis of roughly 610 of the donors reported over 250 Gb of sequence data and about 120 million unique TCR beta sequences obtained from 180 million or so T cells. An early release that covered 500 to 800 HLA-typed donors contained around 300 gigabases of sequencing data and 75 million to 100 million unique TCR sequences. Of the roughly 400 genotyped donors, around 81% fell in the genetic ancestry cluster associated with self-reported Caucasian donors. The study aimed to test whether signatures of past pathogen exposure could be identified by cataloging public T cell receptors. The study used immunosequencing to profile the T cell repertoires of several hundred subjects and linked those repertoires to cytomegalovirus serostatus. Besides the first cohort of roughly 700 subjects, a separate validation cohort made up of about 120 different subjects was used. High-throughput TCR immunosequencing, statistical association of individual TCRs with disease status, and machine learning were combined to predict cytomegalovirus infection status. A later analysis re-examined previously published TCR beta repertoires from about 700 donors and added high-resolution HLA genotyping to investigate patterns of TCR occurrence. In the later analysis, no new phenotypic data were used to find candidate immune exposures; instead, reliance was placed on TCR beta sequences and their occurrence across donors. In an earlier analysis of several hundred of the donors, high-throughput TCR beta sequencing was used to judge whether each TCR beta V gene segment behaved as functional or pseudogenic. Alongside the repertoire data, information on donor age, sex, ethnicity and CMV serostatus was compiled. A later genetic analysis used genome-wide SNP genotypes for 398 of the 666 donors, treating that subset as a discovery cohort. All discovery cohort repertoires had been generated using a single sequencing platform. Class I and class II HLA loci were covered by the typing at four-digit resolution. The number of typed donors differed by locus: roughly 620-640 for A, B, C, DRB1 and DQB1; 522 for DQA1; some 590 for DPA1; and about 450 for DPB1. Several DR-DQ haplotypes were handled as single units for association and clustering, since linkage in the cohort was strong. Among 300 to 500 genotyped donors of the cohort, an average of approximately 240,000 unique TCR beta nucleotide sequences was sequenced per donor, of which approximately 19% were non-productive. Study-wide findings and limitations: Strong co-occurrence of HLA alleles, especially DR and DQ, made assigning TCR associations to individual alleles difficult. In vitro tests confirmed that a few of the cytomegalovirus-associated TCR beta chains recognize cytomegalovirus antigens. The cohort was sequenced for TCR beta chains only, and without alpha or paired-chain data the features that could be detected were limited. An earlier analysis of approximately 590 of the donors showed that most TCR beta V segments appeared in productive rearrangements either about 87% or about 30% of the time, which broadly matched IMGT annotations. Because some donors lacked HLA typing at each locus, the association tests relied only on the typed subset. V-gene and J-gene trimming of TCR beta chains was associated with a missense DCLRE1C variant in a later genetic analysis, and the association was replicated in an independent cohort. In a later analysis, about 16,000 TCR beta sequences were associated with specific HLA alleles at a false discovery rate of 0.05. A cluster of highly shared sequence variants was judged likely to represent a technical artifact of the sequencing pipeline. A further reported finding was that TCR beta sequences accurately predicted the HLA-A and HLA-B alleles for most subjects in the first cohort. According to a later analysis, most CMV-associated TCR beta chains appeared to be HLA-restricted, and the HLA associations seemed to be driven largely by CMV exposure. Compared with the roughly 600-donor mean, donors in an Asian-associated ancestry cluster had fewer N-insertions in productive TCRs, according to a later genetic analysis. Because counts were too low, roughly 16 rarely observed V segments, including chromosome 9 orphons, were left out of the earlier analysis of a few hundred of the donors. Correlated functional status among segregating V segments might reflect linkage disequilibrium, but an unknown experimental factor could not be ruled out. A later analysis found that TCR association rates varied across HLA loci, with DRB1 alleles showing the most associated TCRs and HLA-C alleles the fewest. The presence/absence analyses assumed that sequencing depth was roughly uniform across donors, and that assumption may not be true. Compared with equally common non-associated chains, HLA-associated TCR beta chains in a later analysis were more clonally expanded and had lower generation probabilities. A later analysis reported that several top co-occurrence clusters appeared linked to parvovirus B19, influenza, CMV and Epstein-Barr virus. The study gave a list of some 150 TCR beta chains associated with cytomegalovirus. Because the 87-base-pair reads could not distinguish some IMGT-functional V segments, including TRBV6-2 and TRBV6-3, those segments were excluded. For the cohort, immune exposure information was limited to CMV serostatus. According to the authors, the approach could potentially be generalized to other disease states and immunological phenotypes. Across donors, most TCR sequences were observed very rarely, whereas some public TCRs were present in many individuals. Cytomegalovirus status was reported to be diagnosed by the classifier with high specificity and sensitivity in both the original and validation cohorts.

In total, over 600 healthy bone marrow donors made up the cohort. At the time of sampling, all cohort members were nominally healthy, though unrecorded immune exposures were likely present. The donor tested CMV seronegative, placing the donor among the roughly 400 seronegative members of the cohort. Every donor gave a peripheral blood sample, and the peripheral blood mononuclear cells from that sample were used for TCR beta sequencing. The Qiagen DNeasy Blood Extraction Kit was used to extract genomic DNA from the blood cell samples. V is shortened by 1 base, J by 6 bases, and the region joining them spans 12 bases. Per the germline V gene (reference sequence), SEHNR is the CDR1 and FQNEAQ is the CDR2. The CDR3 measures 14 amino acids from cysteine to phenylalanine. Just the 42-base CDR3 DNA is kept, in frame starting at base 1. Libraries were prepared through the immunoSEQ multiplex PCR assay. For the multiplex PCR, a mixture combining 60 forward primers for TCR Vbeta segments and 13 reverse primers for TCR Jbeta segments was used. Amplification of the CDR3 region of rearranged TCR beta genes was performed with a multiplex PCR assay on genomic DNA. The Illumina HiSeq System was used to sequence the amplified TCR beta libraries as 87-base-pair reads. Processing in the source paper ran as follows. A later analysis counted some 80 million unique TCR beta chains across the 550 to 700 repertoires, and roughly 10 million of these chains were shared by at least two donors. To remove PCR and sequencing errors, raw reads were error-corrected and collapsed into unique sequences using a nearest-neighbor algorithm that merged closely related sequences. CDR3 sequences were aligned to IMGT reference sequences to assign V, D and J gene segments. Each retained sequence needed at least a six-nucleotide match to both a V gene segment and a J gene segment. Rearrangements were called productive when the CDR3 lacked stop codons and stayed in frame with V and J; all others were non-productive. Following IMGT convention, CDR3 was defined as the stretch from the second conserved V-encoded cysteine up to the conserved J-encoded phenylalanine. In an earlier analysis of roughly 610 of the donors, sequences lacking an unambiguous match to a single V gene segment were excluded. In an earlier analysis of 450 to 700 of the donors, V segments were called functional above 56.7% productive rearrangements and were called segregating when the between-donor standard deviation exceeded 5%. To diagnose cytomegalovirus status from the catalog of TCR beta chain sequences, a statistical classification framework was built. In a later analysis, TCR nucleotide sequences were compared against IMGT/GENE-DB human TR gene sequences so that V and J genes could be assigned. The TCRdist pipeline was used in a later analysis to assign CDR3 sequences and most-parsimonious VDJ recombination scenarios. In a later analysis, every TCR beta chain was defined by the combination of its CDR3 amino acid sequence and its V-gene family, and reads without a unique V-gene family were dropped. In a later analysis, 450 to 600 highly shared, low-generation-probability nucleotide sequences were removed to address suspected cross-contamination and a sequencing artifact. In a later analysis, a clonal expansion index was calculated for each public chain from normalized within-repertoire ranks of inferred template counts. A later analysis computed generation probabilities with a VDJ recombination model fitted to out-of-frame rearrangements, and checked the results against IGoR. A later analysis scored TCR-TCR, TCR-HLA and TCR-CMV co-occurrence with hypergeometric tests, applying a repertoire-size bias correction to TCR pairs. To estimate false discovery rates, a later analysis permuted the HLA or CMV assignments 20 times. A later analysis grouped co-occurring TCRs with DBSCAN, adding TCRdist sequence similarity when clustering within HLA-allele-positive subsets. Repertoires with fewer than 30,000 or more than 120,000 public chains, plus five repertoires with anomalous nucleotide sharing, were excluded from co-occurrence clustering. In TCRdb, the immuneACCESS table is reduced to in-frame sequences with V and J assigned. These tables do not hold every clone; where another copy was compared, an unresolved V gene accounts for under half, and the others remain unexplained. Clone size and V and J calls were adopted from that table, with D and trimming inferred from the DNA. The sample table records about 180,000 clones; roughly four fifths of these occur just once. The ten largest make up 2.2% of the sample.

The rearrangement combines TRBV7-9 with TRBJ1-2; matching of 5 bases hints at TRBD1 as the D gene. Sequenced: PBMCs. The receptor was isolated from a woman in her thirties in good health and CMV-seronegative. In nucleotides, the sequence is TGTGCCAGCAGCTTAGTGCGGCGGGACGATGGCTACACCTTC. Its product reads: CASSLVRRDDGYTF.